This TCR beta chain was captured by sequencing in a study of chemoradiotherapy in HPV16-positive cancers. Study-wide background: Candidate HPV-specific clones and shared TCR motifs came from two HPV16-positive patients.

Repeated repertoire sampling spanned the course of chemoradiotherapy. J lost 0 bases, V lost 4 bases, and 4 bases had no gene match. Looked up from germline, CDR1 is SGDLS and CDR2 is YYNGEE. This CDR3 has 15 residues. Profiling relied on immunoSEQ multiplex PCR, and the TCRdb table lists in-frame clones only, not all of them. This sample has about 68,000 clones, with about nine tenths found just once. This clonotype was sampled from a human donor with HPV-associated anogenital cancer. This sequence joins TRBV9 and TRBJ1-5; TRBD1 matches 7 bases. This specimen consisted of blood, obtained from a patient who underwent chemoradiotherapy. The CDR3 sequence is CASSKGAGSNQPQHF. CDR3 nucleotide sequence: TGTGCCAGCAGCAAGGGGGCCGGTAGCAATCAGCCCCAGCATTTT.